One T cell receptor beta chain is described in this entry. TCRdb independently ran MiXCR on the RT-PCR reads; one entry per CDR3 protein. The data contain about 540,000 distinct CDR3 sequences, under 30% of them singletons. The sample originates from a study of response to subunit inactivated influenza vaccine. The same sample was also used in a study of T cells expressing NK-cell markers. This second study says: A 5'RACE template switching approach incorporating UMIs was used to make TCR beta cDNA. Sorted CD3+CD56+NKG2C+, CD3+CD56+NKG2C- and CD3+CD56-NKG2C+ T cells provided the TCR beta repertoires. With respect to HCMV, most of the eight sequenced donors were seropositive, and one was seronegative. An anti-gamma-delta TCR antibody confined sorting to alpha-beta TCR T cells across several of the experiments. Of CD8+ T cells, 1.0-7.0% belonged to dominant NKG2C+ clonotypes in roughly six donors.

The sample was CD4+ T cells sorted from PBMCs, taken 11 to 12 days after vaccination. The TCR sequence derives from a man in his forties or fifties who received an inactivated influenza vaccine.

CDR3 coding DNA: TGCAGTGCTAGAGATCAGGGCAGGGTATCGATATTTACGGAAGCTTTCTTT. This gives the protein CSARDQGRVSIFTEAFF. The rearrangement joins TRBV20-1 to TRBJ1-1, with D maybe TRBD1 (5 bases). V lost 0 bases, J lost 8 bases, and 25 bases lay in between. The germline V gene encodes CDR1 DFQATT and CDR2 SNEGSKA (reference sequence). This CDR3 region has 17 residues.